This T cell receptor (beta chain) was documented in a study of T cells in Graves' hyperthyroidism and ophthalmopathy (dated by TCRdb to between 2018 and 2020). Regarding the research as a whole: Peripheral blood was sampled at the time of initial diagnosis, prior to any treatment. To identify distinguishing TCR V-J signatures, a discovery cohort of about 95 patients was used, comprising 40 to 45 with Graves' ophthalmopathy and some 60 with stable Graves' hyperthyroidism. An independent validation cohort of around 19 hyperthyroidism patients and 17 patients who later progressed to ophthalmopathy tested prospective prediction of ophthalmopathy. The roughly 100 discovery patients were randomly divided into training and test sets at a 7:3 ratio. In about 6 Graves' hyperthyroidism patients, the study also compared T-cell repertoires from thyroid tissue with T-cell repertoires from blood. After sampling, hyperthyroidism patients received methimazole starting at 30 mg daily, and ophthalmopathy patients received high-dose intravenous methylprednisolone. The paper describes TCR Vbeta CDR3 sequencing of 130 to 150 peripheral blood samples, made up of fewer than 50 ophthalmopathy patients, 70 to 75 hyperthyroidism patients and roughly 17 progressor patients.

The investigation overall reported the following: Blood samples also contained most of the expanded thyroid clonotypes (frequency above 0.001), which suggests that blood repertoires may reflect thyroid immune responses. Ophthalmopathy was separated from stable hyperthyroidism by a 13 V-J signature model, with around 90% sensitivity and about 81% specificity obtained in cross-validation and 80%/75% obtained in testing. During validation, the model predicted progression to ophthalmopathy a median of about 6.3 months ahead of onset, with almost 71% sensitivity and around 73% specificity. Sample size was not statistically predetermined, and investigators were not blinded to group allocation.

Stable Graves' hyperthyroidism was defined as the absence of progression to ophthalmopathy over 18 months of follow-up. The hyperthyroidism patients were between 18 and 65 years old and newly diagnosed, with a disease duration of less than 2 months. The study excluded patients with uncontrolled infections, other autoimmune diseases, pregnancy or lactation. Diagnoses were based on clinical symptoms, serum thyroxine and TRAb, thyroid ultrasound and orbital computed tomography. Ficoll-Paque density gradient centrifugation was used to isolate PBMCs from approximately 10 ml of fresh peripheral blood. Total RNA was extracted using Trizol reagent, and RNA quality was assessed on an Agilent 2100 Bioanalyzer. The TCR beta CDR3 regions were amplified from the RNA transcripts. A first-round RT-PCR of the TCR CDR3 used the HTBI primer set with the Qiagen OneStep RT-PCR kit. Libraries were constructed in a second round of multiplex PCR, after which size selection and purification were carried out. The libraries were sequenced on an Illumina HiSeq2000 using paired-end 100 bp reads. The study's own analysis went as follows. SOAPnuke was used to process the raw data, with reads discarded if the reads contained adapters or uncalled bases, had a mean Phred below 15, or lacked an exact constant-primer or identifier match. High-quality paired reads were merged with COPE v1.2.5, and unique nucleotide sequences were defined as clonotypes. Clonotypes were aligned to IMGT TRBV, TRBD and TRBJ reference segments using MiTCR v1.1. The analysis included only V-J combinations with a frequency above 0.0001, which together covered around 99% of the repertoires. The TCS score was defined as the ratio of F50 (clonal expansion) to E x V (chaos), calculated using BLOSUM62-based TCRdist between CDR3 peptides within each V-J. Welch's t-statistics and random forest reduced roughly 540 V-J features to about 13, which were used in a naive Bayes classifier (R e1071). The public reads were reprocessed in TCRdb via fastp at Q25 and MiXCR, keeping in-frame beta chains. Records with the same CDR3 protein are collapsed into one entry carrying the most frequent genes and DNA. Clone size and V and J calls follow TCRdb, not the original study. For this sample there are some 690,000 distinct CDR3 sequences; around 15% appear just once. Of the sample, roughly a sixth is held by the ten largest clones.

The CDR3 contains 13 residues, cysteine and phenylalanine counted. CDR3 DNA only is kept here, 39 bases in frame from base 1. From a lookup of the germline V gene, CDR1 and CDR2 are SGHDT and YYEEEE. V loses 2 bases, J loses 3 bases, and the germline ends lie 6 bases apart. Notes on this clonotype: This receptor's antigen is unknown. Base quality data are lacking; no much larger clone is found one base away.

The source of this sequence is a man in his fifties or sixties with Graves' hyperthyroidism. The rearranged segments are TRBV5-6 and TRBJ1-5, with the D gene call left open. Material: blood. The CDR3 protein sequence reads: CASSFRFNQPQHF. The bases read TGTGCCAGCAGCTTTCGTTTCAATCAGCCCCAGCATTTT.